What follows are 23 T cell receptor beta chains derived from one specimen sequenced in a study of T-cell memory formation after mild COVID-19 (TCRdb year 2021). Library generation was performed with 5' RACE. Sequencing took place on an Illumina NovaSeq 6000. In TCRdb, the public reads were trimmed at Q25 with fastp and aligned with MiXCR, with productive beta chains retained. CDR3 protein duplicates are merged, each entry listing the most common genes and DNA. The sample profile shows some 310,000 distinct CDR3 sequences; 20% to 25% of them were found once. The leading ten clones occupy about 21% of the sample. Sequenced input: PBMCs or a T cell subset sorted from them (not recorded which). Every receptor here comes from a man aged 18 to 30 who had mild COVID-19 (a few samples of this study predate the infection). The sample titles of this study are shuffled in the database, so cell type and time point are left out; the donor was told from shared clones.

This chain links TRBV7-9 with TRBJ2-1; D is possibly TRBD2 (7 bases). CDR1 SEHNR and CDR2 FQNEAQ come from the germline V gene (reference sequence). This CDR3 is 16 amino acids long. V lost 5 bases, J lost 0 bases, and 14 bases lay in between. This CDR3 is CASSPTRGASYNEQFF. The CDR3 DNA follows: TGTGCCAGCAGCCCTACTCGGGGGGCCTCCTACAATGAGCAGTTCTTC.

The chain joins TRBV6-1 to TRBJ1-5; perhaps TRBD1 as D (5 bases). V shed 6 bases and J shed 5 bases, with 11 bases lying between them. The CDR3 has 13 residues. Germline CDR1 reads MNHNS; CDR2 reads SASEGT. The CDR3 protein is CASRVTEDQPQHF. The DNA of the CDR3 is TGTGCCAGCAGGGTGACAGAGGATCAGCCCCAGCATTTT.

The V gene is TRBV11-2, the J gene TRBJ2-7; D gene uncertain. CDR3 length: 13 residues. V was cut by 1 base and J by 0 bases, with 4 bases left in between. CDR1 and CDR2 (germline): SGHAT, FQNNGV. For the CDR3, the DNA is TGTGCCAGCAGCTTAGCCGGCTCCTACGAGCAGTACGTC. Translated, it gives CASSLAGSYEQYV.

This clonotype was found a few times. The chain links TRBV6-2 or TRBV6-3 to TRBJ2-4; TRBD2 agrees at 7 bases. V was clipped by 2 bases and J by 0 bases; unmatched bases: 16. This CDR3 is built from 20 residues. The germline V gene has CDR1 MNHEY and CDR2 SVGEGT. Here the CDR3 DNA reads TGTGCCAGCAGTTACCGTGACCGGGGTAGCGGGTCGCTAGCCAAAAACATTCAGTACTTC. This translates into CASSYRDRGSGSLAKNIQYF.

The chain uses TRBV11-2 and TRBJ2-7; D may be TRBD1 (6 bases). V was trimmed by 5 bases and J by 9 bases, leaving 17 bases between them. The germline CDR1 and CDR2 sequences are SGHAT and FQNNGV. The CDR3 spans 13 residues. CDR3 coding DNA: TGTGCCAGCAGCCAAACCGAGGGGGTTGGGCAGTACTTC. Translation: CASSQTEGVGQYF. The whole variable domain, remainder taken from reference TRBV11-2 and TRBJ2-7, is EAGVAQSPRYKIIEKRQSVAFWCNPISGHATLYWYQQILGQGPKLLIQFQNNGVVDDSQLPKDRFSAERLKGVDSTLKIQPAKLEDSAVYLCASSQTEGVGQYFGPGTRLTVT.

This clonotype has just a few counts. The V call is TRBV20-1, the J call TRBJ2-5, with 9 bases identical to TRBD1. The CDR3 sequence is 15 residues long. Germline V gives CDR1 DFQATT, CDR2 SNEGSKA (reference sequence). The V and J ends lost 5 bases and 5 bases, in that order; junction bases with no gene match: 12. CDR3 nucleotides: TGCAGTGCTCCGGCTCGGACAGGGGTAGGGGAGACCCAGTACTTC. This codes for CSAPARTGVGETQYF.

This clonotype was seen a few times. The CDR3 protein is CASSLLGGGREGRYF. CDR3 sequence (DNA): TGTGCCAGCAGCTTATTGGGCGGGGGCCGCGAGGGTCGATACTTC. The chain employs TRBV11-2 and TRBJ2-5; perhaps TRBD2 as D (7 bases). The CDR3 covers 15 residues. The germline gives CDR1 SGHAT, CDR2 FQNNGV. V shed 2 bases and J shed 14 bases, with 24 bases lying between them.

The V gene is TRBV23-1, the J gene TRBJ1-6; TRBD1 is a possible D gene (5 bases). TRBV23-1 is recorded as an ORF, its role being uncertain. V was clipped by 0 bases and J by 10 bases, with 19 bases between them. This CDR3 spans 17 amino acids. The CDR3 protein is CASSQSRRTLTGSPLHF. The CDR3 DNA reads as TGCGCCAGCAGTCAATCTCGTAGGACACTAACCGGGTCACCCCTCCACTTT.

V gene TRBV2 combines with J gene TRBJ2-1; a weak D match, TRBD1 (5 bases). This CDR3 is 15 amino acids long. Trimming stripped 6 bases from V and 0 bases from J, with 12 bases between. Germline CDR1 SNHLY, CDR2 FYNNEI. The CDR3 reads CASSAQGNSYNEQFF. The DNA of the CDR3 is TGTGCCAGCAGCGCGCAGGGTAACTCCTACAATGAGCAGTTCTTC.

V is TRBV5-1 and J is TRBJ1-6; D may be TRBD1 (6 bases). Trimming shortened V by 0 bases and J by 10 bases, and 8 bases separated the two germline ends. The CDR3 has 13 residues. Germline V lookup: CDR1 SGHRS, CDR2 YFSETQ. The CDR3: CASSLAGVSPLHF. DNA of the CDR3: TGCGCCAGCAGCTTGGCAGGGGTATCACCCCTCCACTTT.

This clonotype was observed a few times. The chain links TRBV18 to TRBJ1-1; 9 nucleotides agree with TRBD1. The trim removed 2 bases at V and 0 bases at J, leaving 4 bases unmatched. This CDR3 is built from 16 residues. CDR1 and CDR2 (germline): KGHSH, LQKENI. CDR3 DNA: TGTGCCAGCTCACCAGGGACAGGGATCATGAACACTGAAGCTTTCTTT. Translation: CASSPGTGIMNTEAFF. Full variable domain (remainder filled in from reference TRBV18 and TRBJ1-1): NAGVMQNPRHLVRRRGQEARLRCSPMKGHSHVYWYRQLPEEGLKFMVYLQKENIIDESGMPKERFSAEFPKEGPSILRIQQVVRGDSAAYFCASSPGTGIMNTEAFFGQGTRLTVV.

There are a few counts of this clonotype. V and J are TRBV4-1 and TRBJ1-2; TRBD1 might be the D (5 bases). This CDR3 region has 14 residues. Germline values: CDR1 MGHRA, CDR2 YSYEKL. Trimming stripped 1 base from V and 3 bases from J, with 9 bases between. The CDR3 here is CASSQAWGDYGYTF. The CDR3 DNA reads TGCGCCAGCAGCCAAGCTTGGGGGGACTATGGCTACACCTTC.

V usage is TRBV4-3 and J usage is TRBJ2-1; the D call may be TRBD1 or TRBD2 (6 bases each). Germline CDR1 is LGHNA and CDR2 is YSLEER. The V gene lost 2 bases and the J gene lost 1 base, with 12 bases spanning the gap. The CDR3 is 16 amino acids. The DNA of the CDR3 is TGCGCCAGCAGCCAACGTACAGGGAGGTCCTACAATGAGCAGTTCTTC. Its protein is CASSQRTGRSYNEQFF.

This clonotype was observed a handful of times. The junction does not match germline at one end; this may be a read error. The chain recombines TRBV4-1 with TRBJ2-7; D unclear. Germline V gene data show CDR1 as MGHRA and CDR2 as YSYEKL. There are 13 residues in the CDR3. CDR3 protein: CASSQENSYEQYF. The DNA for the CDR3 is TGTGCCAGCAGCCAAGAGAACAGCTACGAGCAGTACTTC.

This clonotype was counted ten times or more. The rearrangement links TRBV20-1 to TRBJ1-2, with 9 bases that match TRBD1. This CDR3 has 14 residues. V trimming: 1 base; J trimming: 4 bases; junction bases outside the gene matches: 4. Germline V lookup: CDR1 DFQATT, CDR2 SNEGSKA (reference sequence). The chain's CDR3 is CSARGQGGVYGYTF. CDR3 bases: TGCAGTGCTAGAGGACAGGGGGGGGTCTATGGCTACACCTTC.

This clonotype was counted only a few times. This chain links TRBV7-9 with TRBJ2-3; no definite D call. This CDR3 contains 15 residues. Trimming removed 0 bases from V and 0 bases from J, with 7 bases in between. CDR1 and CDR2 (germline): SEHNR, FQNEAQ (reference sequence). The CDR3 spells CASSLARQSTDTQYF. CDR3 DNA: TGTGCCAGCAGCTTAGCGCGGCAGAGCACAGATACGCAGTATTTT.

CDR3 sequence reads: CASDFTNQPQHF. The CDR3 DNA is TGTGCCAGCGATTTTACGAATCAGCCCCAGCATTTT. The chain is built from TRBV28 and TRBJ1-5; no clear D. V shed 8 bases and J shed 4 bases, with 9 bases lying between them. CDR3 length: 12 residues. The germline V gene has CDR1 MDHEN and CDR2 SYDVKM.

This clonotype was seen repeatedly, ten times or more. J is TRBJ1-5 and V is TRBV20-1, with D unclear. V was shortened by 2 bases and J by 6 bases, with 5 bases between the two germline ends. The germline V gene encodes CDR1 DFQATT and CDR2 SNEGSKA (reference sequence). This CDR3 spans 11 amino acids. The CDR3 reads CSARHGQPQHF. As DNA, the CDR3 is TGCAGTGCTAGACACGGTCAGCCCCAGCATTTT.

This clonotype turned up a few times. The CDR3 reads CSVGIEGQQYV. In nucleotides, the CDR3 is TGCAGCGTTGGAATCGAGGGGCAGCAGTACGTC. The V call is TRBV29-1, the J call TRBJ2-7; D possibly matches TRBD1 or TRBD2 (5 bases each). The CDR3 is 11 residues long. V was cut by 4 bases and J by 8 bases, with 12 bases left in between. Germline V lookup: CDR1 SQVTM, CDR2 ANQGSEA.

Only a few counts were recorded for this clonotype. The rearrangement joins TRBV6-1 to TRBJ1-5; unclear D gene. Trimming cost V 6 bases and J 6 bases, with 15 bases left between them. Per the germline V gene, CDR1 is MNHNS and CDR2 is SASEGT. This CDR3 is built from 14 residues. The CDR3 sequence: CASSSAGEIQPQHF. The CDR3 DNA reads as TGTGCCAGCAGCTCCGCAGGTGAAATTCAGCCCCAGCATTTT.

This clonotype was detected only a few times. V usage is TRBV12-3 or TRBV12-4 and J usage is TRBJ1-2, with TRBD1 matching 7 bases. The CDR3 spans 14 residues. The ends lost 5 bases at V and 6 bases at J; junction bases unmatched: 9. The CDR3 DNA follows: TGTGCCAGCAGTCCGTGGACAGGCGACCATGGCTACACCTTC. As protein: CASSPWTGDHGYTF.

The V gene is TRBV7-3, the J gene TRBJ1-1; tentatively, D is TRBD1 (5 bases). With 10 bases removed from V and 2 bases from J, the gap between germline ends came to 14 bases. CDR1 SGHTA and CDR2 FQGTGA come from the germline V gene. CDR3 length equals 13 residues. CDR3: CATLGHANTEAFF. CDR3 coding DNA: TGTGCCACCTTAGGACACGCTAACACTGAAGCTTTCTTT.

The chain carries TRBV4-2 and TRBJ1-1; a possible D gene is TRBD1 (5 bases). The CDR3 runs to 15 residues. Germline CDR1 LGHNA, CDR2 YNFKEQ. V was pared by 0 bases and J by 4 bases, with 12 bases between. CDR3 sequence reads: CASSQDSLGGTEAFF. CDR3 DNA sequence: TGTGCCAGCAGCCAAGATTCACTTGGGGGCACTGAAGCTTTCTTT.